This TCR beta chain is from a study of blood T cell repertoires in COVID-19. Study as a whole: COVID-19 samples from acute and convalescent phases originated in the United States, Italy and Spain.

This clone has just a few counts. The repertoire was sequenced with immunoSEQ multiplex PCR; TCRdb's copy has only in-frame clones and lacks some. The sample contains 220,000 or so clones, 82% of which appear only once. CDR1 is KGHSH, CDR2 LQKENI, per germline. CDR3 length: 14 residues. The germline V and J ends were trimmed by 1 base and 1 base, with 7 bases remaining between them. The sequence came from a woman over 75 with COVID-19, enrolled during active disease. The sample was peripheral blood. The chain links TRBV18 to TRBJ1-1; D call uncertain. The CDR3 sequence: CASSPRVANTEAFF. The CDR3 DNA sequence: TGTGCCAGCTCACCACGGGTAGCGAACACTGAAGCTTTCTTT.